The 29 T cell receptor beta chains presented below share a single source sample, sequenced in a study of blood T cells in healthy people across ages. A second PCR, run for roughly 7 to 12 cycles, used a sample-barcoded 5' primer plus a J-beta primer mix. One entry per CDR3 protein, called by TCRdb with MiXCR from the 5' RACE reads. The sample contains hundreds of thousands of distinct CDR3 sequences, about 53% of which appear only once. The sequenced material came from blood. Every receptor here comes from an older man in good health.

This clonotype was recorded only once. The chain combines TRBV3-1 with TRBJ2-4; D is uncertain. Germline CDR1 reads LGHDT; CDR2 reads YNNKEL (reference sequence). CDR3 length: 13 residues. Trimming left V 2 bases short and J 5 bases short, with 7 bases between. The CDR3 reads CASSQLTENIQYF. The CDR3 DNA sequence: TGTGCCAGCAGCCAATTAACAGAAAACATTCAGTACTTC.

The rearrangement uses TRBV12-3 or TRBV12-4 and TRBJ2-7; 14 bases are shared with TRBD2. The CDR3 consists of 18 residues. V shed 2 bases and J 3 bases; nucleotides not matched to a gene: 9. DNA for the CDR3: TGTGCCAGCAGTTTAAAGGGACTAGCGGGAGTTTCTGTCTACGAGCAGTACTTC. This translates into CASSLKGLAGVSVYEQYF.

V usage is TRBV28 and J usage is TRBJ2-7, with 9 bases aligning to TRBD2. V shed 10 bases, J shed 3 bases, and the junction held 10 bases outside the gene matches. Germline values: CDR1 MDHEN, CDR2 SYDVKM. This CDR3 comprises 14 residues. The CDR3 is CATRLAGSFYEQYF. The CDR3 bases are TGTGCCACTCGGCTAGCGGGATCCTTCTACGAGCAGTACTTC.

V gene TRBV2 combines with J gene TRBJ2-7; 7 nucleotides align to TRBD2. The CDR3 spans 14 residues. Trimming removed 6 bases from V and 0 bases from J; junction bases left unmatched: 5. Per germline, CDR1 SNHLY and CDR2 FYNNEI. The CDR3 coding sequence is TGTGCCAGCAGGCGAGAGCGGGACTCCTACGAGCAGTACTTC. Translating it yields CASRRERDSYEQYF. Variable domain in full (rest from reference TRBV2 and TRBJ2-7): EPEVTQTPSHQVTQMGQEVILRCVPISNHLYFYWYRQILGQKVEFLVSFYNNEISEKSEIFDDQFSVERPDGSNFTLKIRSTKLEDSAMYFCASRRERDSYEQYFGPGTRLTVT.

CDR3 nucleotide sequence: TGTGCCAGCAGTGATGTCGGTTCCTACGAGCAGTACTTC. Protein product: CASSDVGSYEQYF. This chain connects TRBV2 to TRBJ2-7, with D uncertain. Per germline, CDR1 SNHLY and CDR2 FYNNEI. Trimming shortened V by 3 bases and J by 1 base, and 7 bases separated the two germline ends. CDR3 size: 13 residues.

This sequence joins TRBV6-1 and TRBJ1-1; possibly TRBD1 for D (5 bases). Germline CDR1 and CDR2: MNHNS and SASEGT. Trimming cost V 4 bases and J 5 bases, with 26 bases left between them. The CDR3 extends over 18 amino acids. The CDR3 DNA reads TGTGCCAGCAGTGGACTCCGGGGGGTTGGAGCCTTAGAGACTGAAGCTTTCTTT. Translated, it gives CASSGLRGVGALETEAFF.

The chain employs TRBV20-1 and TRBJ2-7; D may be TRBD1 (6 bases). In germline, CDR1 is DFQATT, CDR2 SNEGSKA (reference sequence). V was shortened by 4 bases and J by 6 bases, with 16 bases between the two germline ends. CDR3 length: 13 residues. CDR3 loop: CSATITTGSEQYF. The CDR3 nucleotides are TGCAGTGCTACGATTACTACAGGGTCCGAGCAGTACTTC.

This clonotype showed up just once. The junction departs from germline at one end; a sequencing error may be responsible. The chain is built from TRBV5-1 and TRBJ1-3; 7 nucleotides match TRBD1. From germline, CDR1 is SGHRS and CDR2 YFSETQ. This CDR3 spans 14 amino acids. CDR3 in DNA: TGCGCCAGCAACAGGGGCGCGACGGGAAGCACCATATATTTT. Translating it yields CASNRGATGSTIYF. Full variable domain (rest looked up from reference TRBV5-1 and TRBJ1-3): KAGVTQTPRYLIKTRGQQVTLSCSPISGHRSVSWYQQTPGQGLQFLFEYFSETQRNKGNFPGRFSGRQFSNSRSEMNVSTLELGDSALYLCASNRGATGSTIYFGEGSWLTVV.

The chain is built from TRBV28 and TRBJ2-7, with 9 nucleotides matching TRBD1. V was clipped by 3 bases and J by 2 bases; unmatched bases: 14. This CDR3 is 18 amino acids long. CDR1 MDHEN and CDR2 SYDVKM come from the germline V gene. CDR3 sequence: CASSFETWGQGITYEQYF. CDR3 coding DNA: TGTGCCAGCAGTTTTGAAACGTGGGGACAGGGCATAACCTACGAGCAGTACTTC.

The chain uses TRBV6-2 or TRBV6-3 and TRBJ2-1; 10 bases fit TRBD1. The J segment lost 8 bases and the V segment lost 7 bases, leaving 8 bases of the junction unmatched. Germline V gene data show CDR1 as MNHEY and CDR2 as SVGEGT. This CDR3 is built from 14 residues. CDR3 in amino acids: CASTRTGGSHEQFF. The CDR3 DNA reads TGTGCCAGCACCCGGACAGGGGGGAGTCATGAGCAGTTCTTC.

The rearrangement joins TRBV5-6 to TRBJ2-7; 8 bases match TRBD1. Germline V lookup: CDR1 SGHDT, CDR2 YYEEEE. With 4 bases clipped from V and 0 bases from J, the junction kept 9 bases outside the gene matches. The CDR3 consists of 16 residues. CDR3 region: CASSPTQGAFSYEQYF. The CDR3 DNA reads as TGTGCCAGCAGCCCGACTCAGGGGGCATTCTCCTACGAGCAGTACTTC.

J is TRBJ2-1 and V is TRBV19; 15 bases match TRBD2. This CDR3 has 16 residues. J lost 10 bases, V lost 0 bases, and 4 bases had no gene match. CDR1 and CDR2 from the germline V gene are LNHDA and SQIVND (reference sequence). The CDR3 nucleotides read TGTGCCAGTAGTATAGAGGGGACTAGCGGGAGGTACGAGCAGTTCTTC. Encoded protein: CASSIEGTSGRYEQFF.

The chain links TRBV18 to TRBJ1-1, with 7 positions matching TRBD1. The germline CDR1 and CDR2 sequences are KGHSH and LQKENI. The ends lost 4 bases at V and 1 base at J; junction bases unmatched: 6. The CDR3 contains 15 residues. The CDR3 coding sequence is TGTGCCAGCTCACAACTGGGACAGCCGAACACTGAAGCTTTCTTT. Amino acids: CASSQLGQPNTEAFF.

This chain uses TRBV6-5 with TRBJ2-7; D unresolved. The end of the DNA aligns better with TRBJ2-5, so the J call may be wrong. This CDR3 region has 13 residues. Germline values: CDR1 MNHEY, CDR2 SVGAGI. CDR3 DNA: TGTGCCAGCAGTTCGTGGGAAAAAGAGACCCAGTACTTC. Amino acids: CASSSWEKETQYF.

This chain connects TRBV20-1 to TRBJ2-4, with 7 bases aligning to TRBD2. The CDR3 consists of 15 residues. J gave up 13 bases and V 4 bases, and 19 bases lay outside the gene matches. CDR1 is DFQATT, CDR2 SNEGSKA, per germline (reference sequence). The DNA for the CDR3 is TGCAGTGCTAAGACCAGCGGGAACCTAAGGAATGAGCAGTACTTC. Translating gives CSAKTSGNLRNEQYF.

The chain recombines TRBV20-1 with TRBJ2-5, with TRBD2 matching 8 bases. Germline V gives CDR1 DFQATT, CDR2 SNEGSKA (reference sequence). The CDR3 is 15 residues long. V gave up 0 bases and J gave up 5 bases; unmatched junction bases: 8. CDR3: CSARDPGRGGETQYF. The CDR3 DNA reads TGCAGTGCTAGAGATCCCGGGAGGGGGGGGGAGACCCAGTACTTC.

The gene calls are TRBV6-1 and TRBJ2-4; D perhaps matches TRBD2 (5 bases). Matching the DNA end better, TRBJ2-7 makes the J call doubtful. The CDR3 sequence is 12 residues long. The V gene's germline CDR1 is MNHNS and CDR2 SASEGT. The CDR3 reads CASNGKTYEQYF. CDR3 nucleotide sequence: TGTGCCAGCAACGGGAAAACCTACGAGCAGTACTTC.

This clonotype was recorded a few times. CDR3 amino acids: CASSEAYNYEQYF. CDR3 sequence (DNA): TGTGCCAGCAGTGAAGCTTACAACTACGAGCAGTACTTC. J is TRBJ2-7 and V is TRBV6-1, with D unresolved. Per germline, CDR1 MNHNS and CDR2 SASEGT. V was clipped by 0 bases and J by 3 bases, with 6 bases between them. The CDR3 is made up of 13 amino acids.

This chain uses TRBV12-3 or TRBV12-4 with TRBJ1-5, with D hard to call. Trimming took 4 bases from V and 3 from J, leaving 7 bases between them. The CDR3 runs to 13 residues. For the CDR3, the DNA is TGTGCCAGCAGTTGTGGGCCCAATCAGCCCCAGCATTTT. It encodes CASSCGPNQPQHF.

The chain recombines TRBV29-1 with TRBJ2-7, with 11 nucleotides matching TRBD2. This CDR3 region has 16 residues. CDR1 SQVTM and CDR2 ANQGSEA come from the germline V gene. With V trimmed by 1 base and J by 7 bases, 12 bases remained unmatched. CDR3 in DNA: TGCAGCGTTGAAGGAGTTAGCGGGAGGGCATCAAATGAGCAGTACTTC. Translated: CSVEGVSGRASNEQYF.

As regards this clonotype: An end of the junction differs from the germline gene, which may be a read error. J is TRBJ2-5 and V is TRBV6-5; D is unclear. The end of the DNA is better explained by TRBJ2-7, so the J call may be wrong. CDR3 length: 15 amino acids. Germline CDR1 reads MNHEY; CDR2 reads SVGAGI. The CDR3 DNA follows: TGTGCCAGCAGTTACTCGACCGCCTTATCCTCCGAGCAGTACTTC. As protein: CASSYSTALSSEQYF.

CDR3 sequence reads: CASSLVGLVARDRDEKLFF. DNA of the CDR3: TGTGCCAGCAGCTTAGTAGGGCTAGTAGCCCGGGACAGGGATGAAAAACTGTTTTTT. V and J are TRBV7-2 and TRBJ1-4, with 9 nucleotides matching TRBD1. This CDR3 comprises 19 residues. The junction had 15 bases not matched to a gene; V was cut back by 1 base and J by 6 bases. The V gene's germline CDR1 is SGHTA and CDR2 FQGNSA.

In this sample, this clonotype turned up a few times. Here the CDR3 DNA reads TGTGCCAGCAGTTCGAACCCTCCAGGGGTATCCCCTCTCGAGCAGTACTTC. It codes for CASSSNPPGVSPLEQYF. The chain uses TRBV12-3 or TRBV12-4 and TRBJ2-5; tentatively, D is TRBD1 (6 bases). The J call may be wrong; the DNA end is better matched by TRBJ2-7. The CDR3 is made up of 17 amino acids.

The CDR3 sequence: CASSLRSTDEQFF. The DNA for the CDR3 is TGTGCCAGCAGCTTAAGGTCAACCGATGAGCAGTTCTTC. The V gene is TRBV11-2, the J gene TRBJ2-1, with unresolved D. Trimming pared 2 bases from V and 8 bases from J, leaving 10 bases between. This CDR3 comprises 13 residues. CDR1 SGHAT and CDR2 FQNNGV come from the germline V gene.

V gene TRBV5-1 combines with J gene TRBJ2-3; 13 nucleotides line up with TRBD2. The trim removed 3 bases at V and 14 bases at J, leaving 15 bases unmatched. Germline CDR1 SGHRS, CDR2 YFSETQ. CDR3 length equals 16 residues. The CDR3 nucleotides read TGCGCCAGCAGCTCGGGACTAGCGGGATGGGACAGATACGCGTATTTT. Amino acids: CASSSGLAGWDRYAYF.

This CDR3 reads CSARGDSMAAFF. Written as DNA, the CDR3 is TGCAGTGCTAGAGGGGACTCAATGGCCGCTTTCTTT. The V call is TRBV20-1, the J call TRBJ1-1; D perhaps matches TRBD1 (5 bases). The germline V gene has CDR1 DFQATT and CDR2 SNEGSKA (reference sequence). Trimming removed 1 base from V and 11 bases from J, with 14 bases in between. The length of the CDR3 is 12 residues.

The chain carries TRBV7-8 and TRBJ2-4, with TRBD1 matching 7 bases. The tail of the sequence fits TRBJ2-7 better, so the J call may be wrong. Per germline, CDR1 SGHVS and CDR2 FQNEAQ. The CDR3 totals 14 residues. Written as DNA, the CDR3 is TGTGCCAGCAGCGTCCGGGACAGCATTTACGAGCAGTACTTC. Protein sequence: CASSVRDSIYEQYF.

The genes are TRBV20-1 and TRBJ2-6, with D unclear. This CDR3 contains 14 residues. Germline V lookup: CDR1 DFQATT, CDR2 SNEGSKA (reference sequence). V lost 4 bases, J lost 0 bases, and 7 bases lay in between. The CDR3 DNA sequence: TGCAGTGCTATAGTTAGCTCTGGGGCCAACGTCCTGACTTTC. It yields the protein CSAIVSSGANVLTF.

V and J are TRBV7-9 and TRBJ2-5; 9 positions agree with TRBD2. Germline CDR1 is SEHNR and CDR2 is FQNEAQ (reference sequence). J was trimmed by 2 bases and V by 4 bases; bases with no gene match: 2. The CDR3 has 14 amino acids. CDR3 residues: CASSWTSEQETQYF. As DNA, the CDR3 is TGTGCCAGCAGCTGGACTAGCGAGCAAGAGACCCAGTACTTC.